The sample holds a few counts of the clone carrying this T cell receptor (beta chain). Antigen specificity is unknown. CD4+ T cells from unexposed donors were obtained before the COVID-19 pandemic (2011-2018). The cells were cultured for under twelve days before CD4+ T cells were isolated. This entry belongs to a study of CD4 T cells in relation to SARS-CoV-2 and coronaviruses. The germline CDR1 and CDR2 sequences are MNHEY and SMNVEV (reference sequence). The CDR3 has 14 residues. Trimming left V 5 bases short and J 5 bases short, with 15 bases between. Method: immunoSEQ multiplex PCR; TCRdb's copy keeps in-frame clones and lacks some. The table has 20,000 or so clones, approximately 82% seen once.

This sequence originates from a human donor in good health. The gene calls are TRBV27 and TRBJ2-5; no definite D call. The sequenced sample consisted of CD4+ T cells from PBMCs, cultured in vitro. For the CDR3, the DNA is TGTGCCAGCAGTCCCCGAGTGGCCTGGGAGACCCAGTACTTC. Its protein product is CASSPRVAWETQYF.